These 4 T cell receptor beta chains share one sample of origin, sequenced in a study of T cell clusters in autoimmune cytopenias. TRB amplification used around 260 ng of peripheral blood genomic DNA. TRB rearrangements were amplified by touch-down multiplex PCR with mixed TRB-A/B primers. TCRdb re-called the multiplex PCR reads and shows each CDR3 protein once, DNA omitted. The table gives about 10,000 distinct CDR3 sequences; the top ten clones make up about 8.7% of it. Sequencing used peripheral blood. The receptor set was obtained from a human donor with an autoimmune cytopenia or autoimmune hepatitis (not recorded which).

The rearrangement links TRBV7-9 to TRBJ2-3. The germline V gene has CDR1 SEHNR and CDR2 FQNEAQ (reference sequence). This CDR3 comprises 13 residues. CDR3 protein: CASSLANTDTQYF.

This rearrangement joins TRBV5-4 to TRBJ1-4; TCRdb names TRBD1, which stays unverified in the absence of DNA. The CDR3 has 13 amino acids. Germline V CDR1 and CDR2: SGHNT, YYREEE (reference sequence). CDR3 in amino acids: CASSTTVNEKLFF.

The genes are TRBV5-5 and TRBJ1-5. CDR3 length: 13 residues. Germline loops: CDR1 SGHKS, CDR2 YYEKEE (reference sequence). CDR3 in amino acids: CASSWGAYQPQHF.

Considering frequency, this clonotype is medium-sized (0.01 to 0.1%). This chain uses TRBV18 with TRBJ2-7; TCRdb returns TRBD2, unconfirmable since there is no DNA. Germline V gene sequence: CDR1 KGHSH, CDR2 LQKENI. CDR3 length: 17 amino acids. CDR3 residues: CASSPPRSSGYSYEQYF. Together with reference TRBV18 and TRBJ2-7, the CDR3 gives the full variable domain: NAGVMQNPRHLVRRRGQEARLRCSPMKGHSHVYWYRQLPEEGLKFMVYLQKENIIDESGMPKERFSAEFPKEGPSILRIQQVVRGDSAAYFCASSPPRSSGYSYEQYFGPGTRLTVT.